This T cell receptor (beta chain) was obtained from a study of post-analysis software for immune sequencing data (dated by TCRdb to between 2015 and 2016). Notes on the research overall: Relapsing-remitting, secondary progressive and progressive-relapsing multiple sclerosis were recorded as disease courses, and subtype annotation was lacking for some patients. The patient repertoires were compared against 11 previously published healthy control repertoires obtained from donors aged about 6 to 26 years. A subset of samples was prepared in parallel using single-end sample barcoding, then pooled and co-amplified after Illumina adapter ligation. Beyond this particular receptor, the publication reports: Significantly higher frequencies in patients than in controls were found for a handful of TRBV segments, including TRBV5-6, TRBV5-1 and TRBV20-1. The control group was slightly older than the multiple sclerosis patient group. When samples were clustered directly using the F measure, samples prepared in the same batch co-clustered strongly, which prompted a batch-effect correction. Multiple sclerosis patients had significantly lower normalized Chao1 diversity than controls, a result that suggests substantial peripheral T-cell clonal expansion.

To prepare the library, PCR was applied. Instrument on record: Illumina HiSeq 2500. To reduce PCR and sequencing biases, unique molecular identifiers were built into the TCR beta cDNA libraries. Per 1 to 10 million input T cells, some 500,000 cDNA molecules were obtained, such that each molecule approximated one T cell. The patient libraries were prepared and sequenced using the same protocol as the earlier healthy control dataset. Within a given batch, samples were prepared together, multiplexed and sequenced on the same HiSeq lane. Per the source publication's procedure: Raw barcoded reads were processed with MIGEC, and single-read molecular identifier groups were discarded before consensus assembly and CDR3 extraction. Clonotype tables were post-analysed with VDJtools, normalizing diversity by down-sampling all datasets to the smallest sample size. In repertoire overlap clustering, CDR3 amino acid sequences, but not nucleotide sequences, were matched to correct batch-related cross-sample contamination. TCRdb trimmed the raw reads at Q25, called clones with MiXCR and kept productive beta chains. One record per CDR3 amino acid sequence lists the most common genes and DNA. The V and J calls here are based on TCRdb, not the publication. Within this sample are fewer than 850,000 distinct CDR3 sequences, with 25% to 30% of them counted one time only. Jointly, the top ten make up around 0.56% of the sample.

Regarding this clonotype: Its antigen specificity is not known. Qualities for individual bases were not recorded, and no much larger clone is one base off.

TCR beta repertoires were profiled from peripheral blood of about a dozen young patients with multiple sclerosis to demonstrate the VDJtools post-analysis software. The multiple sclerosis patients were children and adolescents between roughly 6 and 17 years of age. From the germline V gene (reference sequence), CDR1 is LGHDT and CDR2 is YNNKEL. A distance of 13 bases separates the germline ends of V and J, which lose 1 base and 6 bases respectively. There are 15 amino acids in the CDR3, from cysteine to phenylalanine inclusive. CDR3 DNA is the only sequence kept; it has 45 bases, read in frame from the first base.

Recombination linked TRBV3-1 to TRBJ2-1; the D segment is perhaps TRBD1 or TRBD2, each sharing 6 matched bases. The sequenced sample was blood. This clonotype was sampled from a girl between 5 and 17 years old with multiple sclerosis. The CDR3 is CASSQGPGAGNEQFF. In nucleotide form, the sequence is TGTGCCAGCAGCCAAGGACCGGGGGCAGGCAATGAGCAGTTCTTC.